Described below is a single T cell receptor beta chain sequence and its context. Seattle researchers signed up patients amid active infection and tracked them longitudinally. The sample is drawn from a study of blood T cell repertoires in COVID-19. Overall study: Collection of acute and convalescent COVID-19 samples took place in the United States, Italy and Spain. The cDNA or gDNA used as material had been derived from T cells, B-cell-depleted T cells, or PBMCs.

Trimming removed 6 bases from V and 0 bases from J; junction bases left unmatched: 8. Germline V CDR1 and CDR2: KGHSH, LQKENI. The CDR3 is 16 residues long. How the authors handled the data: Reference gene primer amplification gave estimated nucleated cell counts. Profiled with immunoSEQ multiplex PCR; TCRdb holds only in-frame clones, not every one. V and J calls and clone size come straight from that table; D and trimming were deduced from the DNA. This sample has some 130,000 clones, with more than 85% found just once. This sequence was found in a man in his 60s with COVID-19, enrolled during active disease. The rearrangement uses TRBV18 and TRBJ1-3; 7 nucleotides match TRBD1. The sample taken for sequencing was peripheral blood. CDR3 region: CASSRDSPRSGNTIYF. The CDR3 coding sequence is TGTGCCAGCTCCCGGGACAGCCCCCGCTCTGGAAACACCATATATTTT.